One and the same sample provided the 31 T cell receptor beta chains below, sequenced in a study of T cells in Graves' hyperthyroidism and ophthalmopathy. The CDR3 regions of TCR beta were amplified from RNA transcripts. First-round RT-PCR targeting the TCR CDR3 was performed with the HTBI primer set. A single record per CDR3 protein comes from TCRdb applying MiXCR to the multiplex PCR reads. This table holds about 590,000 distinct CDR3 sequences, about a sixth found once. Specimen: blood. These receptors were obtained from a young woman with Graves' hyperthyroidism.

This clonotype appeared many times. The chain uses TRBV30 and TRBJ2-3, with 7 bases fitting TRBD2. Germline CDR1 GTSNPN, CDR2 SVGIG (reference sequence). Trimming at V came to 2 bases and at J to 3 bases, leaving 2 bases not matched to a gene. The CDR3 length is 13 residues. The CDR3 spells CAWSKGLTDTQYF. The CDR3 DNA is TGTGCCTGGAGTAAGGGACTAACAGATACGCAGTATTTT.

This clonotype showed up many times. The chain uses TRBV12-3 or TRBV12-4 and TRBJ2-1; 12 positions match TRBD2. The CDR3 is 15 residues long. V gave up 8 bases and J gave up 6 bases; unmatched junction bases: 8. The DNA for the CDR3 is TGTGCCAGCCGCCGGACTAGCGGGACAAGCAATGAGCAGTTCTTC. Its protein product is CASRRTSGTSNEQFF.

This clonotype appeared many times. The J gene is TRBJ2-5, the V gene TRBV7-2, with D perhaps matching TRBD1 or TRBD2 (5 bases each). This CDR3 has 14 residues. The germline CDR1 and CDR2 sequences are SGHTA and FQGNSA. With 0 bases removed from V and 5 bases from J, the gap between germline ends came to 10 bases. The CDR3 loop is CASSLAGWGETQYF. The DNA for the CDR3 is TGTGCCAGCAGCTTAGCTGGGTGGGGGGAGACCCAGTACTTC.

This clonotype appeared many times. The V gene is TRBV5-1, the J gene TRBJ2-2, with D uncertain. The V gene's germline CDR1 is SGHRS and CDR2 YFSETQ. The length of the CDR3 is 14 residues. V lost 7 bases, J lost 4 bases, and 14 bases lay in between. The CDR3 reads CASSSSLLTGELFF. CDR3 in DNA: TGCGCCAGCTCTTCCTCGCTACTCACCGGGGAGCTGTTTTTT.

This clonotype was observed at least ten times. The CDR3 DNA is TGTGCCAGCACCAAGGGGAGTCCTCAAAACTACGAGCAGTACTTC. Its translation is CASTKGSPQNYEQYF. The chain joins TRBV6-1 to TRBJ2-7, with D perhaps TRBD1 or TRBD2 (5 bases each). The CDR3 runs to 15 residues. V was cut by 7 bases and J by 3 bases, with 19 bases left in between. Germline CDR1 and CDR2: MNHNS and SASEGT.

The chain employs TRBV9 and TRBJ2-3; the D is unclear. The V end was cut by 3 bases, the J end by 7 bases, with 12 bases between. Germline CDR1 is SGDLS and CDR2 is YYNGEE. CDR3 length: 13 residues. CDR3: CASSGARGYTQYF. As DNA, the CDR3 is TGTGCCAGCAGCGGGGCACGCGGATATACGCAGTATTTT.

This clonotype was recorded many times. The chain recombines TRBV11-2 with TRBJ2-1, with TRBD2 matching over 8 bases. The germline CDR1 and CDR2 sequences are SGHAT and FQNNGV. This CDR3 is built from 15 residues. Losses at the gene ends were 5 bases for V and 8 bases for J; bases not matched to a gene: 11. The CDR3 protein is CASSLTAGAGDEQFF. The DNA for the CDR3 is TGTGCCAGCAGCCTAACAGCGGGAGCAGGCGATGAGCAGTTCTTC.

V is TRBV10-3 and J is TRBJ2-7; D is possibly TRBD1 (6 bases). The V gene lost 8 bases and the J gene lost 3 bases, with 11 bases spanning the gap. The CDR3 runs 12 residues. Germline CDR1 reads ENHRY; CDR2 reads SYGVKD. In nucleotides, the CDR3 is TGTGCCATCGGCCGGGACAACTACGAGCAGTACTTC. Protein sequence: CAIGRDNYEQYF.

CDR3 loop: CASSQTLAGGAVGNEQFF. In nucleotides, the CDR3 is TGCGCCAGCAGCCAAACACTAGCGGGAGGGGCCGTTGGCAATGAGCAGTTCTTC. The rearrangement joins TRBV4-3 to TRBJ2-1, with TRBD2 matching 13 bases. The germline gives CDR1 LGHNA, CDR2 YSLEER. With 2 bases clipped from V and 6 bases from J, the junction kept 10 bases outside the gene matches. The CDR3 runs to 18 residues.

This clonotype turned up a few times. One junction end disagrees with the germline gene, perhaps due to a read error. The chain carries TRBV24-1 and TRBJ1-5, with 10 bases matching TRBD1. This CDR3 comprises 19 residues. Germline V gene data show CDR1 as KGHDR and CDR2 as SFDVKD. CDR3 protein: CASSPTGTGAGGGNQPQHF. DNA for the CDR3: TGTGCCAGCAGTCCCACCGGGACAGGGGCAGGGGGTGGCAATCAGCCCCAGCATTTT.

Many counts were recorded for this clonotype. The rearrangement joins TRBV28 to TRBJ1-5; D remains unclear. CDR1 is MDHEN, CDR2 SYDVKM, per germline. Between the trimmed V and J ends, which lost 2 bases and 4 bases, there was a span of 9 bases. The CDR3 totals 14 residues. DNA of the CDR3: TGTGCCAGCAGTTTAAGTCTTCGGAATCAGCCCCAGCATTTT. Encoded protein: CASSLSLRNQPQHF. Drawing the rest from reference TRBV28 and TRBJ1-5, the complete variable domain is DVKVTQSSRYLVKRTGEKVFLECVQDMDHENMFWYRQDPGLGLRLIYFSYDVKMKEKGDIPEGYSVSREKKERFSLILESASTNQTSMYLCASSLSLRNQPQHFGDGTRLSIL.

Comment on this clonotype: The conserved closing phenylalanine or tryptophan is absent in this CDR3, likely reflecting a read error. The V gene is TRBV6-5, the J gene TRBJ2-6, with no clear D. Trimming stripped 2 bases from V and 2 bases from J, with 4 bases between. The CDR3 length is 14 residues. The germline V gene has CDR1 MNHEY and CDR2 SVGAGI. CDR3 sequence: CASSYRAGANVLTL. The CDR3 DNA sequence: TGTGCCAGCAGTTACCGGGCTGGGGCCAACGTCCTGACTCTC.

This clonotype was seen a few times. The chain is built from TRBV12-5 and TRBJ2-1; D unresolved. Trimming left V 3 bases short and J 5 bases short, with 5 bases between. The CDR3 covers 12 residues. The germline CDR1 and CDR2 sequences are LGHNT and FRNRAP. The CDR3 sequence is CASGFGHNEQFF. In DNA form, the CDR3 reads TGTGCTAGTGGTTTCGGACACAATGAGCAGTTCTTC. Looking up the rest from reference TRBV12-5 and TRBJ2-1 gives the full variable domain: DARVTQTPRHKVTEMGQEVTMRCQPILGHNTVFWYRQTMMQGLELLAYFRNRAPLDDSGMPKDRFSAEMPDATLATLKIQPSEPRDSAVYFCASGFGHNEQFFGPGTRLTVL.

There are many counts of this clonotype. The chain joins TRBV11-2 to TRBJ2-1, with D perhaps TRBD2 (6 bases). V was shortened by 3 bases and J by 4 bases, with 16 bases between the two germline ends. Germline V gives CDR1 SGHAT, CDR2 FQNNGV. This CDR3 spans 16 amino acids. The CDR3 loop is CASSFFGGEVYNEQFF. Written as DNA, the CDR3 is TGTGCCAGCAGCTTTTTTGGCGGGGAGGTGTACAATGAGCAGTTCTTC.

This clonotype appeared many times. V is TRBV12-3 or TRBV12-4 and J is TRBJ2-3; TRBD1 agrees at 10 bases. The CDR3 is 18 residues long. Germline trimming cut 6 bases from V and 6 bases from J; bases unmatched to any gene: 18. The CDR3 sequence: CASRKSSSGTGVRDTQYF. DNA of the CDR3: TGTGCCAGCAGGAAATCCTCCTCCGGGACAGGGGTAAGGGATACGCAGTATTTT.

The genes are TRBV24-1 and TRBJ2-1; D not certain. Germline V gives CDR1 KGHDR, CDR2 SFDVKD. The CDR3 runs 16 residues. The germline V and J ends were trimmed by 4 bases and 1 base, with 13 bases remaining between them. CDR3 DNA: TGTGCCACCAGTGACCCAGTTTCGAATTCCTACAATGAGCAGTTCTTC. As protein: CATSDPVSNSYNEQFF.

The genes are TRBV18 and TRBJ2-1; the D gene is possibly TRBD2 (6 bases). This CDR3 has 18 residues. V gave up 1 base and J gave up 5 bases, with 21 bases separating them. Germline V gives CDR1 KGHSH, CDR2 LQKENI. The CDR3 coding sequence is TGTGCCAGCTCACCACTTTTTTCCGGGAGTGACCGTAACAATGAGCAGTTCTTC. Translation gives CASSPLFSGSDRNNEQFF.

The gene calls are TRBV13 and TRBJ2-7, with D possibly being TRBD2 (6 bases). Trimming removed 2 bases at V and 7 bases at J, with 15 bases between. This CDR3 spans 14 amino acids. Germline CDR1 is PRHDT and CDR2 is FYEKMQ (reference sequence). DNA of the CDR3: TGTGCCAGCAGCTTATCTGGCGGGAATCAAGAGCAGTACTTC. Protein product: CASSLSGGNQEQYF. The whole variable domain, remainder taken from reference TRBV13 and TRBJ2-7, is AAGVIQSPRHLIKEKRETATLKCYPIPRHDTVYWYQQGPGQDPQFLISFYEKMQSDKGSIPDRFSAQQFSDYHSELNMSSLELGDSALYFCASSLSGGNQEQYFGPGTRLTVT.

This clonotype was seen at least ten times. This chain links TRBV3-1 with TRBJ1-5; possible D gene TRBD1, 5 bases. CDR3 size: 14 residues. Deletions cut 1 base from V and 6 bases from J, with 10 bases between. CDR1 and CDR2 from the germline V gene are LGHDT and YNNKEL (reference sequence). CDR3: CASSQGGGVQPQHF. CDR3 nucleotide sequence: TGTGCCAGCAGCCAAGGGGGGGGGGTTCAGCCCCAGCATTTT.

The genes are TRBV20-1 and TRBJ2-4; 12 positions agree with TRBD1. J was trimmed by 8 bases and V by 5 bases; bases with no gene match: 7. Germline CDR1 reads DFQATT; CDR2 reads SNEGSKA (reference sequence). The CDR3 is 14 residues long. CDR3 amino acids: CSAPRGQGADIQYF. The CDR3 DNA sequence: TGCAGTGCTCCCCGGGGACAGGGGGCTGACATTCAGTACTTC.

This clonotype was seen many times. This CDR3 reads CASISFLGVFDGYTF. The CDR3 bases are TGTGCCAGCATTTCATTTCTGGGGGTTTTTGATGGCTACACCTTC. This chain uses TRBV6-1 with TRBJ1-2, with D perhaps matching TRBD1 (5 bases). The ends were cut back, 7 bases at V and 6 bases at J, with 21 bases in the middle. The CDR3 totals 15 residues. The V gene's germline CDR1 is MNHNS and CDR2 SASEGT.

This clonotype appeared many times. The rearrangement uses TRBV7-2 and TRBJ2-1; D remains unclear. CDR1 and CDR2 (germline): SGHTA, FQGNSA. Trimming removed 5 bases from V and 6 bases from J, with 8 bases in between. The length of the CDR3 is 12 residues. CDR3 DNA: TGTGCCAGCAGCGTTAACCCCAATGAGCAGTTCTTC. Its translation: CASSVNPNEQFF.

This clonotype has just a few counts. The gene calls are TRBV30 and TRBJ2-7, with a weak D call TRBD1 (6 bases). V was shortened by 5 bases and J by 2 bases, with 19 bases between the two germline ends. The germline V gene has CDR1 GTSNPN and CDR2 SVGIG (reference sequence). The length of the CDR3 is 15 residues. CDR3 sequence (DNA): TGTGCCTGGGGGCCAGGGGTAAGGAGCCCCTACGAGCAGTACTTC. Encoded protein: CAWGPGVRSPYEQYF.

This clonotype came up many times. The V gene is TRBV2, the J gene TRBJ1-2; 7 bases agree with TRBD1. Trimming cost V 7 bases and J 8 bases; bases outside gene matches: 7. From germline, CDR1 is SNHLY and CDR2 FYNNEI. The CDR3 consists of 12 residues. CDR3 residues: CASKRDSRGYTF. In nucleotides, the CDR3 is TGTGCCAGCAAGAGGGACAGCCGCGGCTACACCTTC.

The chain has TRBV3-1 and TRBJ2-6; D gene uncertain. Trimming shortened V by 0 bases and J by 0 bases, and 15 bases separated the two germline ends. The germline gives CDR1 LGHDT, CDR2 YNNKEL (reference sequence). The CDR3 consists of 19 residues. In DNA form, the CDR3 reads TGTGCCAGCAGCCAAGAAAACCGCCGTCGAAGCTCTGGGGCCAACGTCCTGACTTTC. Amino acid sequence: CASSQENRRRSSGANVLTF.

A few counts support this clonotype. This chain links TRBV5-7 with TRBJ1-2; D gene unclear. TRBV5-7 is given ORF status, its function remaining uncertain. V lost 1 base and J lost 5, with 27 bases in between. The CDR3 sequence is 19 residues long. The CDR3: CASSLSFFYRHGAGYGYTF. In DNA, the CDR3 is TGTGCCAGCAGCTTGTCGTTTTTCTACCGACATGGAGCGGGGTATGGCTACACCTTC.

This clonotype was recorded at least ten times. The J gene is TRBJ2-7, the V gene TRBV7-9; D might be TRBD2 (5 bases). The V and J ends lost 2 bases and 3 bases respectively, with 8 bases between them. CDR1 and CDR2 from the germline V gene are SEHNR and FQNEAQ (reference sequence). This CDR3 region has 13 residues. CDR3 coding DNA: TGTGCCAGCAGCTTAATCGAGGGCTACGAGCAGTACTTC. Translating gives CASSLIEGYEQYF.

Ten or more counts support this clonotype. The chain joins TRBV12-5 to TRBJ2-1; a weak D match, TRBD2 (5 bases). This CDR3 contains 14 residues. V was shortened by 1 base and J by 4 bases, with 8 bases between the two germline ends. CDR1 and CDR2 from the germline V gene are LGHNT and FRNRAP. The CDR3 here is CASGLGSGYNEQFF. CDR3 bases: TGTGCTAGTGGTTTGGGTTCGGGATACAATGAGCAGTTCTTC.

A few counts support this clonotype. The CDR3 protein is CAAKTVYSNQPQHF. The DNA of the CDR3 is TGTGCCGCTAAGACGGTTTATAGCAATCAGCCCCAGCATTTT. The J gene is TRBJ1-5, the V gene TRBV19; D is unresolved. Trimming removed 11 bases at V and 0 bases at J, with 14 bases between. The CDR3 length is 14 residues. Looked up from germline, CDR1 is LNHDA and CDR2 is SQIVND (reference sequence).

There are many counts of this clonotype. As DNA, the CDR3 is TGTGCTAGTGGTTTGTACGGGGGCTACGAGCAGTACTTC. Amino acid sequence: CASGLYGGYEQYF. The V and J genes are TRBV12-5 and TRBJ2-7, with a weak D call TRBD2 (6 bases). The CDR3 spans 13 residues. V was shortened by 2 bases and J by 3 bases, with 8 bases between the two germline ends. Germline CDR1 reads LGHNT; CDR2 reads FRNRAP. The variable domain in full, completed from reference TRBV12-5 and TRBJ2-7, reads DARVTQTPRHKVTEMGQEVTMRCQPILGHNTVFWYRQTMMQGLELLAYFRNRAPLDDSGMPKDRFSAEMPDATLATLKIQPSEPRDSAVYFCASGLYGGYEQYFGPGTRLTVT.

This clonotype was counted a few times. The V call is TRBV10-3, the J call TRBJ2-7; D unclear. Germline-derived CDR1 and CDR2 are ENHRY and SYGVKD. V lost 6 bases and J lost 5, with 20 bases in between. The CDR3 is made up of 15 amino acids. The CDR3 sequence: CAIRDLVTRTNEQYF. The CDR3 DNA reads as TGTGCCATCAGGGACCTTGTTACGAGAACAAACGAGCAGTACTTC.